These 18 T cell receptor beta chains were sequenced from one sample in a study of T cell responses to AZD1222 COVID-19 vaccine (TCRdb year 2021). This specimen's time point label, interpreted: baseline before first vaccination. The protocol used for the library was the immunoSEQ multiplex PCR assay. TCRdb provides this immuneACCESS table in a form limited to in-frame rearrangements. Some clones are lacking; in checked studies, under half of them reflect an unresolved V gene, and why the rest are absent is not known. The sample contains about 140,000 clones, over 75% of them found a single time. Together, the top ten hold approximately 4.5% of the sample. Sequences were derived from peripheral blood, sampled on day 0 of AZD1222 vaccination. The source of these receptors is an adult in good health.

About this clone itself: Germline and junction disagree at one end, which may indicate a read error. V usage is TRBV5-1 and J usage is TRBJ1-2; unclear D gene. Germline V gives CDR1 SGHRS, CDR2 YFSETQ. The length of the CDR3 is 16 residues. This CDR3 is CASTLGGASANYGYTF. The CDR3 DNA reads TGCGCCAGCACCTTGGGAGGAGCTTCTGCTAACTATGGCTACACCTTC.

The chain carries TRBV9 and TRBJ2-7, with 7 bases matching TRBD1. This CDR3 contains 15 residues. The V gene end was trimmed by 3 bases and the J gene end by 0 bases; junction bases not matched to a gene: 6. CDR1 is SGDLS and CDR2 is YYNGEE in the germline V gene. CDR3 protein: CASSATGQSSYEQYF. DNA of the CDR3: TGTGCCAGCAGCGCCACGGGACAGAGCTCCTACGAGCAGTACTTC. Full variable domain (rest looked up from reference TRBV9 and TRBJ2-7): DSGVTQTPKHLITATGQRVTLRCSPRSGDLSVYWYQQSLDQGLQFLIQYYNGEERAKGNILERFSAQQFPDLHSELNLSSLELGDSALYFCASSATGQSSYEQYFGPGTRLTVT.

The chain combines TRBV2 with TRBJ1-2, with 7 bases identical to TRBD1. CDR1 and CDR2 from the germline V gene are SNHLY and FYNNEI. Trimming cost V 10 bases and J 5 bases; bases outside gene matches: 19. This CDR3 comprises 16 residues. The CDR3 sequence: CAIPHRDRNYQYGYTF. In DNA form, the CDR3 reads TGTGCCATCCCACACCGGGACAGAAACTACCAGTATGGCTACACCTTC.

The chain combines TRBV20-1 with TRBJ1-5; tentatively, D is TRBD1 (6 bases). Trimming shortened V by 3 bases and J by 6 bases, and 12 bases separated the two germline ends. Germline V gives CDR1 DFQATT, CDR2 SNEGSKA (reference sequence). The CDR3 is 13 residues long. The CDR3 reads CSASRDKGQPQHF. The CDR3 DNA reads TGCAGTGCTAGTCGGGACAAAGGTCAGCCCCAGCATTTT.

The J gene is TRBJ2-5, the V gene TRBV5-1; either TRBD1 or TRBD2 may supply D (6 bases each). The CDR3 runs to 13 residues. V was cut by 2 bases and J by 5 bases, with 10 bases left in between. The V gene's germline CDR1 is SGHRS and CDR2 YFSETQ. The CDR3 region is CASSFRGGETQYF. CDR3 nucleotide sequence: TGCGCCAGCAGCTTCAGAGGGGGGGAGACCCAGTACTTC. Full variable domain (missing parts from reference TRBV5-1 and TRBJ2-5): KAGVTQTPRYLIKTRGQQVTLSCSPISGHRSVSWYQQTPGQGLQFLFEYFSETQRNKGNFPGRFSGRQFSNSRSEMNVSTLELGDSALYLCASSFRGGETQYFGPGTRLLVL.

Of note for this clone: A read error may produce the germline difference seen at one junction end. This sequence joins TRBV28 and TRBJ1-6; possible D gene TRBD1, 5 bases. CDR3 length: 12 amino acids. Germline V gene data show CDR1 as MDHEN and CDR2 as SYDVKM. DNA of the CDR3: TGTGCCAGCAGTTTACGGGGGGAAGCGATCCTCTTT. Protein sequence: CASSLRGEAILF.

The chain combines TRBV18 with TRBJ2-5; D is unresolved. This CDR3 comprises 14 residues. Trimming removed 3 bases at V and 5 bases at J, with 13 bases between. Germline loops: CDR1 KGHSH, CDR2 LQKENI. Here the CDR3 DNA reads TGTGCCAGCTCACCTGGGTTAACGTGGGAGACCCAGTACTTC. It specifies CASSPGLTWETQYF. Full variable domain (outside the CDR3, taken from reference TRBV18 and TRBJ2-5): NAGVMQNPRHLVRRRGQEARLRCSPMKGHSHVYWYRQLPEEGLKFMVYLQKENIIDESGMPKERFSAEFPKEGPSILRIQQVVRGDSAAYFCASSPGLTWETQYFGPGTRLLVL.

This chain links TRBV7-6 with TRBJ2-1; 10 nucleotides match TRBD1. The J segment lost 4 bases and the V segment lost 6 bases, leaving 9 bases of the junction unmatched. Germline loops: CDR1 SGHVS, CDR2 FNYEAQ. The CDR3 is made up of 16 amino acids. The CDR3 sequence is CASSSGRDRGYNEQFF. The CDR3, as DNA: TGTGCCAGCAGTTCTGGTCGGGACAGGGGTTACAATGAGCAGTTCTTC.

The V and J genes are TRBV9 and TRBJ2-2; 7 nucleotides match TRBD2. CDR3 size: 15 residues. Looked up from germline, CDR1 is SGDLS and CDR2 is YYNGEE. The V segment lost 2 bases and the J segment 0 bases; nucleotides outside the gene matches: 1. CDR3 in amino acids: CASSVGLANTGELFF. DNA for the CDR3: TGTGCCAGCAGCGTTGGACTAGCGAACACCGGGGAGCTGTTTTTT.

V is TRBV5-1 and J is TRBJ2-7, with D perhaps given as TRBD1 or TRBD2 (5 bases each). Trimming stripped 0 bases from V and 4 bases from J, with 17 bases between. Germline V gene lookup returns CDR1 SGHRS and CDR2 YFSETQ. The CDR3 is 16 amino acids. The CDR3 reads CASSLARDLPLYEQYF. Here the CDR3 DNA reads TGCGCCAGCAGCTTGGCCCGGGACCTCCCACTGTACGAGCAGTACTTC.

This clone was found a few times. This chain connects TRBV30 to TRBJ2-7; possible D gene TRBD1, 5 bases. V lost 1 base to trimming and J lost 1 base, with 17 bases between them. Per the germline V gene, CDR1 is GTSNPN and CDR2 is SVGIG (reference sequence). This CDR3 comprises 16 residues. The chain's CDR3 is CAWSAGWGEPSYEQYF. In DNA form, the CDR3 reads TGTGCCTGGAGTGCAGGGTGGGGTGAACCATCCTACGAGCAGTACTTC. The complete variable domain, with remaining parts taken from reference TRBV30 and TRBJ2-7, reads SQTIHQWPATLVQPVGSPLSLECTVEGTSNPNLYWYRQAAGRGLQLLFYSVGIGQISSEVPQNLSASRPQDRQFILSSKKLLLSDSGFYLCAWSAGWGEPSYEQYFGPGTRLTVT.

The chain combines TRBV11-1 with TRBJ1-3; D call uncertain. The CDR3 has 16 residues. Germline V gives CDR1 SGHAT, CDR2 FQDESV (reference sequence). Trimming took off 5 bases at V and 0 bases at J, with 14 bases between the two ends. CDR3 protein: CASSRATSISGNTIYF. CDR3 sequence (DNA): TGTGCCAGCAGCCGCGCCACCAGTATCTCTGGAAACACCATATATTTT.

The V call is TRBV6-6, the J call TRBJ2-7; 7 bases fit TRBD1. The V gene's germline CDR1 is MNHNY and CDR2 SVGAGI (reference sequence). The CDR3 runs 13 residues. J was trimmed by 5 bases and V by 4 bases; bases with no gene match: 5. CDR3 sequence reads: CASSLWDSDEQYF. The CDR3 bases are TGTGCCAGCAGTTTGTGGGACAGCGACGAGCAGTACTTC.

The chain is built from TRBV19 and TRBJ2-7, with D unresolved. CDR3 size: 13 residues. V lost 5 bases and J lost 3, with 11 bases in between. CDR1 and CDR2 (germline): LNHDA, SQIVND (reference sequence). Written as DNA, the CDR3 is TGTGCCAGTAGTCCGGCATCGGGCTACGAGCAGTACTTC. Its protein is CASSPASGYEQYF.

The chain links TRBV3-1 (or the pseudogene TRBV3-2) to TRBJ2-1; no reliable D call. Germline V gene data show CDR1 as LGHDT and CDR2 as YNNKEL (reference sequence). This CDR3 has 15 residues. Trimming stripped 0 bases from V and 6 bases from J, with 12 bases between. The CDR3 nucleotides read TGTGCCAGCAGCCAAGAAACGCGGTCTTTCAATGAGCAGTTCTTC. Protein sequence: CASSQETRSFNEQFF.

The chain uses TRBV5-6 and TRBJ2-7; D uncertain. The CDR3 totals 12 residues. Per the germline V gene, CDR1 is SGHDT and CDR2 is YYEEEE. Trimming left V 1 base short and J 4 bases short, with 6 bases between. The CDR3 region is CASSLSRYEQYF. CDR3 DNA: TGTGCCAGCAGCTTGTCCCGGTACGAGCAGTACTTC. The complete variable domain, with remaining parts taken from reference TRBV5-6 and TRBJ2-7, reads DAGVTQSPTHLIKTRGQQVTLRCSPKSGHDTVSWYQQALGQGPQFIFQYYEEEERQRGNFPDRFSGHQFPNYSSELNVNALLLGDSALYLCASSLSRYEQYFGPGTRLTVT.

V usage is TRBV5-6 and J usage is TRBJ2-3; 9 bases agree with TRBD2. CDR3 length equals 16 residues. Germline V gene data show CDR1 as SGHDT and CDR2 as YYEEEE. The V segment lost 4 bases and the J segment 2 bases; nucleotides outside the gene matches: 8. CDR3 DNA: TGTGCCAGCAGCCCCCCTAGCGGGGCATACACAGATACGCAGTATTTT. Its protein is CASSPPSGAYTDTQYF.

The V call is TRBV7-9, the J call TRBJ2-3, with D perhaps matching TRBD1 (7 bases). Trimming left V 1 base short and J 12 bases short, with 17 bases between. The CDR3 consists of 14 residues. From germline, CDR1 is SEHNR and CDR2 FQNEAQ (reference sequence). Here the CDR3 DNA reads TGTGCCAGCAGCTTAGGCCAGGGGGGTCCCAGTCAGTATTTT. It codes for CASSLGQGGPSQYF.